The rows below give T cell receptor beta chains drawn from one sample of a study of blood T cells in healthy people across ages. Via MiXCR, TCRdb re-called the 5' RACE reads, giving one row per CDR3 protein. The data hold approximately 1,700,000 distinct CDR3 sequences, with 35% to 50% observed a single time. Specimen: blood. These receptors were obtained from a human donor in good health. Each CDR3 is given with its conserved first and last residue. A D gene is named only where the DNA matches it firmly. Clone size is not always given. Where it is, it says once, few, many or a class for expanded clones.

>.|TRBV11-3|.|TRBJ2-1
TGTGCCAGCAGCCCTCATGGGCCCTACAATGAGCAGTTCTTC
CASSPHGPYNEQFF
>.|TRBV29-1|.|TRBJ2-4
TGCAGCGTTGAAGGGGGGGGGACAGGAGGAAACATTCAGTACTTC
CSVEGGGTGGNIQYF
>TRBD1|TRBV12-3/TRBV12-4|.|TRBJ1-5
TGTGCCAGCAACCCAACGGGGACAGAGAATCAGCCCCAGCATTTT
CASNPTGTENQPQHF
>.|TRBV6-2/TRBV6-3|.|TRBJ2-1
TGTGCCTGCAGTTACTATCCCAATGAGCAGTTCTTC
CACSYYPNEQFF
>.|TRBV7-2|.|TRBJ2-2
TGTGCCAGCAGCCCATTGAACGGGGAGCTGTTTTTT
CASSPLNGELFF
>.|TRBV29-1|.|TRBJ1-2
TGCAGCGTTAGTGTAGGAGGGACTGGCTACACCTTC
CSVSVGGTGYTF
>.|TRBV10-3|few|TRBJ2-7
TGTGCCATGGGCCAAGGGCTCCTCTACGAGCAGTACTTC
CAMGQGLLYEQYF
>.|TRBV9|.|TRBJ2-7
TGTGCCAGCAGCGTCGGACCAACCTACGGGCAGTACTTC
CASSVGPTYGQYF
>TRBD1|TRBV6-6|.|TRBJ2-7
TGTGCCAGCAGCCACGGCCCAAGGACAGGGAACTACGAGCAGTACTTC
CASSHGPRTGNYEQYF
>.|TRBV2|few|TRBJ2-3
TGTGCCAGCAGATACGTAGATACGCAGTATTTT
CASRYVDTQYF
>TRBD2|TRBV7-2|.|TRBJ2-1
TGTGCCAGCAGCTTAGGGCGGGGACTAGGAAGATTCAATGAGCAGTTCTTC
CASSLGRGLGRFNEQFF
>.|TRBV2|many|TRBJ1-5
TGTGCCAGCAGTTCAGACCCCTTTAATAGCAATCAGCCCCAGCATTTT
CASSSDPFNSNQPQHF
>.|TRBV20-1|.|TRBJ1-1
TGCAGTGCCCAGAGGGGCCCAGGCACTGAAGCTTTCTTT
CSAQRGPGTEAFF
>.|TRBV9|few|TRBJ2-7
TGTGCCAGCAGCGTAGCGGGCCGGGATCGTGAGCAGTACTTC
CASSVAGRDREQYF